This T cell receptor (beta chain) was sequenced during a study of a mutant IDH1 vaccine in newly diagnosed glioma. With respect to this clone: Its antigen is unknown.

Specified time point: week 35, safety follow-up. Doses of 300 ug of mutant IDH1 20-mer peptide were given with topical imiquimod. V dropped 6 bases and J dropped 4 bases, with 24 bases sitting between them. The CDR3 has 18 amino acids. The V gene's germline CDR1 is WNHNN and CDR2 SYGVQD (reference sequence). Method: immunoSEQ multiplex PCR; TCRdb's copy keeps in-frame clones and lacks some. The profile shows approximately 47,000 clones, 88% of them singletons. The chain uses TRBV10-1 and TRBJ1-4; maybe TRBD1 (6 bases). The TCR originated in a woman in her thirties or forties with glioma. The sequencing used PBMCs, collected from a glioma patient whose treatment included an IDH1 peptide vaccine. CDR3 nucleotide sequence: TGCGCCAGCAGGGACACGGGCAGGGGCGAAGGTGGTAATGAAAAACTGTTTTTT. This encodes CASRDTGRGEGGNEKLFF.